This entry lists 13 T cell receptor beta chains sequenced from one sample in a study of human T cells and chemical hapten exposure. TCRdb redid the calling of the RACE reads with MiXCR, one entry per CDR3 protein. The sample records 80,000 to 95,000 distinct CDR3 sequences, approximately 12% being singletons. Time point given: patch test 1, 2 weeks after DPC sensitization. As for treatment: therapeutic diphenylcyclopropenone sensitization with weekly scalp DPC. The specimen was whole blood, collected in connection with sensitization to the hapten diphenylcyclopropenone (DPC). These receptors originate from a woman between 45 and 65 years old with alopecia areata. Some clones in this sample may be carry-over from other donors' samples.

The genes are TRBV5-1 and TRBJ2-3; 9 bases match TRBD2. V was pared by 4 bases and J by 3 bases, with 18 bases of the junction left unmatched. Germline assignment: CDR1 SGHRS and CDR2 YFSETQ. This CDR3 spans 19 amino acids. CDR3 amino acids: CASSRDGPLAGVGTDTQYF. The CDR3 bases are TGCGCCAGCAGCCGCGATGGTCCCTTAGCGGGAGTAGGAACAGATACGCAGTATTTT.

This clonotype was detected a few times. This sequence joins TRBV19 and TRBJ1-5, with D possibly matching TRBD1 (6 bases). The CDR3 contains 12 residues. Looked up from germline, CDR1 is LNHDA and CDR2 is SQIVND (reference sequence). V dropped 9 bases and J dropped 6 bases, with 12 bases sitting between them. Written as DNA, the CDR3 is TGTGCCAGCCGTTCAGGGGTTCAGCCCCAGCATTTT. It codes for CASRSGVQPQHF.

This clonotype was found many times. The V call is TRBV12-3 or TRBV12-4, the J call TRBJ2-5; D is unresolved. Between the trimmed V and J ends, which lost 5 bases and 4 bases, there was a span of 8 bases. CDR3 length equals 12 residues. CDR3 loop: CASSLYGETQYF. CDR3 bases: TGTGCCAGCAGTCTATACGGAGAGACCCAGTACTTC.

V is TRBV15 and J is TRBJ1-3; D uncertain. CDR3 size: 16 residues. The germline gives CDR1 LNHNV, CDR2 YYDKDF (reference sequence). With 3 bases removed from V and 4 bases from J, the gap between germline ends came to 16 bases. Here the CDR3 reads CATSRRRSSGGNTIYF. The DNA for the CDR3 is TGTGCCACCAGCAGGAGGAGGTCCAGTGGGGGAAACACCATATATTTT. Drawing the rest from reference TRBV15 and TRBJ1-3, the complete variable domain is DAMVIQNPRYQVTQFGKPVTLSCSQTLNHNVMYWYQQKSSQAPKLLFHYYDKDFNNEADTPDNFQSRRPNTSFCFLDIRSPGLGDTAMYLCATSRRRSSGGNTIYFGEGSWLTVV.

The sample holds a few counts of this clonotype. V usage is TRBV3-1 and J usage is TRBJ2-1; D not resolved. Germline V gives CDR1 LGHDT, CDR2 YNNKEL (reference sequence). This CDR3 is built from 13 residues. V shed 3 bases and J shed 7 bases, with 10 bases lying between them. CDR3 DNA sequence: TGTGCCAGCAGCCATCCCTTAACTAATGAGCAGTTCTTC. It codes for CASSHPLTNEQFF.

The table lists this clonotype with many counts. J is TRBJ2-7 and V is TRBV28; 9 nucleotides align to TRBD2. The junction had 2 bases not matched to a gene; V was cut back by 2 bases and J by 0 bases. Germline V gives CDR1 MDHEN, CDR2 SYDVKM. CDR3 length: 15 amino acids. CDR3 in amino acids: CASSLLAGLSYEQYF. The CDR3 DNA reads TGTGCCAGCAGTTTACTAGCGGGACTCTCCTACGAGCAGTACTTC.

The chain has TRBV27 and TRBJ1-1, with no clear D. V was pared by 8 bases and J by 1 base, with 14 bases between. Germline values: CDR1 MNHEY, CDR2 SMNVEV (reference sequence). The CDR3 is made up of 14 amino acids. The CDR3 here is CASQPWAPNTEAFF. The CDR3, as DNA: TGTGCCAGCCAACCGTGGGCCCCGAACACTGAAGCTTTCTTT.

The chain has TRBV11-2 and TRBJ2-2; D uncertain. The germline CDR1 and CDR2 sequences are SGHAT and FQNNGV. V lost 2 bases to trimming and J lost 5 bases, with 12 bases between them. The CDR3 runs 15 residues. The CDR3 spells CASSLNPTMTGELFF. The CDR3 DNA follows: TGTGCCAGCAGCTTAAATCCTACAATGACCGGGGAGCTGTTTTTT.

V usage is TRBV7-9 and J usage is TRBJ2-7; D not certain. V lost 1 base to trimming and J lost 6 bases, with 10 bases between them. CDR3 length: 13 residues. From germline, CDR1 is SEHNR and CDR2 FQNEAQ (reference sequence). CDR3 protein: CASSLDGVGEQYF. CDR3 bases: TGTGCCAGCAGCTTAGATGGGGTCGGCGAGCAGTACTTC.

CDR3 sequence reads: CASSYFGGQETQYF. The CDR3 DNA is TGTGCCAGCAGTTACTTCGGGGGTCAAGAGACCCAGTACTTC. The gene calls are TRBV6-6 and TRBJ2-5; tentative D call: TRBD2 (6 bases). The V gene's germline CDR1 is MNHNY and CDR2 SVGAGI (reference sequence). V lost 1 base and J 2 bases, leaving 8 bases between the germline ends. The CDR3 has 14 residues.

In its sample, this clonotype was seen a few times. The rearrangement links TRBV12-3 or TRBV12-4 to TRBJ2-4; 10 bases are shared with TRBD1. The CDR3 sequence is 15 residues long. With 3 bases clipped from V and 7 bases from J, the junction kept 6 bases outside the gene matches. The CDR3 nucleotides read TGTGCCAGCAGTTTTGCGGGACAGGGGTCTAACATTCAGTACTTC. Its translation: CASSFAGQGSNIQYF.

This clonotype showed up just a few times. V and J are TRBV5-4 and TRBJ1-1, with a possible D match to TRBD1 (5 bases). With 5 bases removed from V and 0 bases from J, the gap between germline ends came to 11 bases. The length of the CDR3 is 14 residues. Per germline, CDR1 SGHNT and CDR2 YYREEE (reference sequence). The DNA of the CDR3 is TGTGCCAGCAGGGAGGGACTGCTGAACACTGAAGCTTTCTTT. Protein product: CASREGLLNTEAFF.

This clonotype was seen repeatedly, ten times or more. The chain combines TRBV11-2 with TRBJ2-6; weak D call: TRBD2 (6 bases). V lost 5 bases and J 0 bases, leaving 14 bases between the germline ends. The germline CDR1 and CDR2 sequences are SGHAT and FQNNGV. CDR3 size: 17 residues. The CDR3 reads CASSRRGTLSGANVLTF. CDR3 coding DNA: TGTGCCAGCAGCCGGAGGGGCACTCTCTCTGGGGCCAACGTCCTGACTTTC.